The 27 T cell receptor beta chains reported below all come from one sample, sequenced in a study of graft-versus-host responses after intestinal transplantation. The repertoire was sequenced with immunoSEQ multiplex PCR; TCRdb's copy has only in-frame clones and lacks some. The table has about 94,000 clones, 90% to 95% seen once. These receptors' targets are unknown. The specimen comprised unstimulated CD8+ T cells sorted from spleen or lymph node cells, sampled before intestinal transplant. The receptors stem from a human donor who received an intestinal transplant.

This chain links TRBV30 with TRBJ1-1, with D hard to call. Germline-derived CDR1 and CDR2 are GTSNPN and SVGIG (reference sequence). The CDR3 is made up of 13 amino acids. The ends were cut back, 1 base at V and 1 base at J, with 7 bases in the middle. The CDR3 DNA follows: TGTGCCTGGAGTGGGCAGTCGAACACTGAAGCTTTCTTT. Its protein product is CAWSGQSNTEAFF.

This clone occurred once. The CDR3 DNA is TGTGCCAGCAGCTCTAGTTTGTTGAACACTGAAGCTTTCTTT. Protein product: CASSSSLLNTEAFF. The chain employs TRBV5-8 and TRBJ1-1; unclear D gene. The CDR3 has 14 residues. Per germline, CDR1 SGHTS and CDR2 YDEGEE. Deletions cut 3 bases from V and 0 bases from J, with 9 bases between.

The chain links TRBV28 to TRBJ2-7; TRBD2 matches 7 bases. The CDR3 sequence is 15 residues long. V lost 2 bases, J lost 4 bases, and 8 bases stayed unmatched. The germline gives CDR1 MDHEN, CDR2 SYDVKM. For the CDR3, the DNA is TGTGCCAGCAGTTTACCGCGGGAGATCGCGTACGAGCAGTACTTC. Protein product: CASSLPREIAYEQYF.

This rearrangement joins TRBV6-5 to TRBJ2-3, with TRBD1 as a possible D gene (7 bases). Trimming shortened V by 6 bases and J by 6 bases, and 19 bases separated the two germline ends. Per the germline V gene, CDR1 is MNHEY and CDR2 is SVGAGI. The CDR3 spans 15 residues. The CDR3, as DNA: TGTGCCAGCAGCCAGGGGGGTATAGGGCGGGATACGCAGTATTTT. Translated, it gives CASSQGGIGRDTQYF.

CDR3 region: CASSHRVPRGGSEAFF. The CDR3 DNA reads as TGTGCCAGCAGCCACCGAGTTCCACGGGGGGGCTCTGAAGCTTTCTTT. V gene TRBV7-8 combines with J gene TRBJ1-1; D possibly corresponds to TRBD1 (6 bases). The germline V and J ends were trimmed by 5 bases and 6 bases, with 22 bases remaining between them. Looked up from germline, CDR1 is SGHVS and CDR2 is FQNEAQ. This CDR3 comprises 16 residues. The whole variable domain, remainder taken from reference TRBV7-8 and TRBJ1-1, is GAGVSQSPRYKVAKRGQDVALRCDPISGHVSLFWYQQALGQGPEFLTYFQNEAQLDKSGLPSDRFFAERPEGSVSTLKIQRTQQEDSAVYLCASSHRVPRGGSEAFFGQGTRLTVV.

As DNA, the CDR3 is TGTGCCAGCAGTTACACCTTGCGAGACACCGGGGAGCTGTTTTTT. Its protein is CASSYTLRDTGELFF. This sequence joins TRBV6-5 and TRBJ2-2; no definite D call. Trimming took 2 bases from V and 3 from J, leaving 10 bases between them. Germline CDR1 is MNHEY and CDR2 is SVGAGI. CDR3 size: 15 residues.

This clone was counted a few times. The chain links TRBV25-1 to TRBJ1-1; D remains unclear. CDR1 and CDR2 (germline): MGHDK, SYGVNS. The ends were cut back, 6 bases at V and 2 bases at J, with 7 bases in the middle. CDR3 size: 12 residues. CDR3 bases: TGTGCCAGCAGCGGTCTCAACACTGAAGCTTTCTTT. This sequence encodes CASSGLNTEAFF.

J is TRBJ1-3 and V is TRBV10-1; 10 bases align to TRBD1. With 6 bases clipped from V and 2 bases from J, the junction kept 1 base outside the gene matches. The CDR3 loop spans 14 amino acids. The germline V gene has CDR1 WNHNN and CDR2 SYGVQD (reference sequence). The CDR3 reads CASSDRGPGNTIYF. CDR3 nucleotides: TGCGCCAGCAGCGACAGGGGGCCTGGAAACACCATATATTTT.

V and J are TRBV6-5 and TRBJ1-1; D call uncertain. The V gene's germline CDR1 is MNHEY and CDR2 SVGAGI. Trimming shortened V by 6 bases and J by 0 bases, and 11 bases separated the two germline ends. This CDR3 is 14 amino acids long. CDR3 DNA: TGTGCCAGCAGCCTCCGGAGCGTGAACACTGAAGCTTTCTTT. This translates into CASSLRSVNTEAFF.

CDR3 coding DNA: TGTGCCAGTAGTATGGGCCCCACCGACTACAATGAGCAGTTCTTC. Translation gives CASSMGPTDYNEQFF. The chain recombines TRBV19 with TRBJ2-1; D ambiguous. The CDR3 has 15 residues. CDR1 is LNHDA and CDR2 is SQIVND in the germline V gene (reference sequence). V lost 3 bases to trimming and J lost 3 bases, with 12 bases between them.

The chain recombines TRBV7-9 with TRBJ1-4; TRBD1 aligns across 8 bases. The CDR3 loop spans 17 amino acids. V lost 5 bases, J lost 0 bases, and 8 bases stayed unmatched. CDR1 is SEHNR, CDR2 FQNEAQ, per germline (reference sequence). The CDR3 nucleotides read TGTGCCAGCAGCACGGCCGGGACAGGAGCAACTAATGAAAAACTGTTTTTT. Protein product: CASSTAGTGATNEKLFF.

The chain recombines TRBV15 with TRBJ1-1; 7 nucleotides align to TRBD1. V lost 0 bases and J lost 7; bases outside the gene matches: 2. The CDR3 length is 13 residues. Germline CDR1 LNHNV, CDR2 YYDKDF (reference sequence). The CDR3 DNA is TGTGCCACCAGCAGAGAAGGACAGGTTGAAGCTTTCTTT. Translating it yields CATSREGQVEAFF.

J is TRBJ2-3 and V is TRBV6-6; 7 nucleotides line up with TRBD2. The CDR3 is 14 amino acids. Germline V lookup: CDR1 MNHNY, CDR2 SVGAGI (reference sequence). V shed 6 bases and J 6 bases; nucleotides not matched to a gene: 9. CDR3 nucleotides: TGTGCCAGCAGACACCGCGGGGGAGGCGATACGCAGTATTTT. This sequence encodes CASRHRGGGDTQYF.

V and J are TRBV7-2 and TRBJ2-1; 11 bases are shared with TRBD2. Germline CDR1 reads SGHTA; CDR2 reads FQGNSA. V lost 0 bases and J lost 4; bases outside the gene matches: 2. This CDR3 is built from 16 residues. The CDR3 loop reads CASSLAGLAEYNEQFF. The CDR3 nucleotides are TGTGCCAGCAGCTTAGCGGGACTAGCGGAGTACAATGAGCAGTTCTTC.

CDR3 sequence (DNA): TGTGCCAGCTCGCCAGGGAACAATGAGCAGTTCTTC. Amino acid sequence: CASSPGNNEQFF. This chain connects TRBV6-5 to TRBJ2-1; possible D gene TRBD1, 5 bases. This CDR3 is 12 amino acids long. Trimming removed 8 bases from V and 5 bases from J, with 10 bases in between. Per germline, CDR1 MNHEY and CDR2 SVGAGI.

The chain couples TRBV6-5 to TRBJ2-7; 9 bases align to TRBD1. Losses at the gene ends were 2 bases for V and 4 bases for J; bases not matched to a gene: 9. The CDR3 is made up of 16 amino acids. CDR1 is MNHEY and CDR2 is SVGAGI in the germline V gene. This CDR3 reads CASSYNRGRPPYEQYF. The CDR3 DNA reads TGTGCCAGCAGTTACAACAGGGGGCGCCCCCCGTACGAGCAGTACTTC.

V gene TRBV7-9 combines with J gene TRBJ2-5; perhaps TRBD2 as D (7 bases). There are 14 residues in the CDR3. V lost 0 bases to trimming and J lost 5 bases, with 10 bases between them. Germline V gives CDR1 SEHNR, CDR2 FQNEAQ (reference sequence). The CDR3 DNA reads TGTGCCAGCAGCTTAGCGGGGGGGCTTGAGACCCAGTACTTC. Its translation is CASSLAGGLETQYF.

This sequence joins TRBV4-1 and TRBJ1-1; D is uncertain. Deletions cut 0 bases from V and 7 bases from J, with 18 bases between. The CDR3 covers 16 residues. In germline, CDR1 is MGHRA, CDR2 YSYEKL. CDR3 DNA: TGCGCCAGCAGCCAAGAAGGAAGCAGGAAGGATTTTGAAGCTTTCTTT. Translation gives CASSQEGSRKDFEAFF.

The rearrangement links TRBV4-2 to TRBJ2-2; TRBD2 aligns across 9 bases. Trimming took 1 base from V and 6 from J; bases not matched to a gene: 6. The CDR3 sequence is 16 residues long. Germline-derived CDR1 and CDR2 are LGHNA and YNFKEQ. This CDR3 reads CASSQVRREGPGELFF. DNA for the CDR3: TGTGCCAGCAGCCAAGTACGGCGGGAGGGCCCCGGGGAGCTGTTTTTT.

Turning to this clone: Other DNA sequences in the same sample also yield this CDR3. V gene TRBV28 combines with J gene TRBJ2-1; possibly TRBD1 for D (5 bases). The CDR3 has 14 residues. From germline, CDR1 is MDHEN and CDR2 SYDVKM. The V gene lost 2 bases and the J gene lost 6 bases, with 11 bases spanning the gap. The DNA for the CDR3 is TGTGCCAGCAGTTTAGGTCAGGGCGTCAATGAGCAGTTCTTC. This encodes CASSLGQGVNEQFF.

The chain joins TRBV19 to TRBJ1-2; D is possibly TRBD1 (6 bases). CDR1 and CDR2 from the germline V gene are LNHDA and SQIVND (reference sequence). V was cut by 6 bases and J by 8 bases, with 10 bases left in between. CDR3 length: 11 amino acids. CDR3 nucleotide sequence: TGTGCCAGTAGACAGGGTCGGGGCTACACCTTC. This sequence encodes CASRQGRGYTF.

The chain recombines TRBV10-2 with TRBJ2-5, with TRBD2 matching over 11 bases. The ends lost 2 bases at V and 4 bases at J; junction bases unmatched: 3. Germline V gives CDR1 WSHSY, CDR2 SAAADI. The CDR3 extends over 15 amino acids. CDR3 nucleotides: TGCGCCAGCAGTGAGGCTAGCGGGAGGTTAGAGACCCAGTACTTC. Translated: CASSEASGRLETQYF.

This clone was picked up one time. The rearrangement joins TRBV28 to TRBJ2-3; D may be TRBD1 (5 bases). With 4 bases removed from V and 1 base from J, the gap between germline ends came to 9 bases. The CDR3 length is 14 residues. CDR1 MDHEN and CDR2 SYDVKM come from the germline V gene. The CDR3 sequence: CASSSRVGTDTQYF. The DNA for the CDR3 is TGTGCCAGCAGTTCCAGGGTTGGCACAGATACGCAGTATTTT.

This rearrangement joins TRBV7-9 to TRBJ2-1; 10 bases agree with TRBD1. J was trimmed by 9 bases and V by 10 bases; bases with no gene match: 15. The CDR3 has 15 amino acids. CDR1 SEHNR and CDR2 FQNEAQ come from the germline V gene (reference sequence). The DNA for the CDR3 is TGTGCCAACCTAAACCGGGACAGGGGACAAGTTGAGCAGTTCTTC. Encoded protein: CANLNRDRGQVEQFF.

This chain uses TRBV28 with TRBJ1-4; TRBD1 matches at 7 bases. CDR1 is MDHEN, CDR2 SYDVKM, per germline. This CDR3 spans 18 amino acids. Losses at the gene ends were 6 bases for V and 0 bases for J; bases not matched to a gene: 13. The CDR3 reads CASSRTRQGDATNEKLFF. The CDR3 bases are TGTGCCAGCAGCCGGACCCGACAGGGAGATGCAACTAATGAAAAACTGTTTTTT.

This chain links TRBV25-1 with TRBJ1-2; D is uncertain. V shed 1 base and J shed 5 bases, with 5 bases lying between them. Per the germline V gene, CDR1 is MGHDK and CDR2 is SYGVNS. This CDR3 contains 12 residues. CDR3 sequence: CASSESQYGYTF. DNA for the CDR3: TGTGCCAGCAGTGAATCACAGTATGGCTACACCTTC.

This clone was picked up a small number of times. This sequence joins TRBV11-3 and TRBJ2-2; TRBD2 matches at 7 bases. The CDR3 loop spans 14 amino acids. Looked up from germline, CDR1 is SGHNT and CDR2 is YENEEA. V lost 9 bases and J lost 4; bases outside the gene matches: 8. CDR3 residues: CASCAGESTGELFF. CDR3 coding DNA: TGTGCCAGTTGTGCGGGAGAGAGCACCGGGGAGCTGTTTTTT.